The TCR beta chain under discussion was sequenced for a study of T cells in Graves' hyperthyroidism and ophthalmopathy. Germline V gene sequence: CDR1 LGHDT, CDR2 YNNKEL (reference sequence). The CDR3 has 11 residues. Trimming left V 3 bases short and J 4 bases short, with 4 bases between. This clonotype occurred many times. TCR beta CDR3 regions were amplified from RNA. The HTBI primer set served for first-round RT-PCR of the TCR CDR3. Via MiXCR, TCRdb re-called the multiplex PCR reads, giving one row per CDR3 protein. The sample shows under 400,000 distinct CDR3 sequences, 13% of them seen only once.

Sequenced: blood. The V and J genes are TRBV3-1 and TRBJ2-7; D not resolved. This receptor was obtained from a woman under 30 with Graves' hyperthyroidism. The CDR3, as DNA: TGTGCCAGCAGCCACATTTACGAGCAGTACTTC. This translates into CASSHIYEQYF.